These T cell receptor beta chains were read from a single sample in a study of CD8 T cells in Susac syndrome. One entry per CDR3 protein, called by TCRdb with MiXCR from the immunoSEQ multiplex PCR reads. This sample carries about 300,000 distinct CDR3 sequences, approximately 85% of them seen once, and the ten largest clones take 0.2% to 0.25%. Sample: CD8+ T cells from PBMCs. These receptors all stem from a human donor with multiple sclerosis. CDR3s include the opening cysteine and the closing phenylalanine or tryptophan. The D gene is left open where the match is weak. Clone size is shown for a subset of rows, as once, few, many or a class of expanded clone.

V gene,CDR3 length,clone size,J gene,D gene,CDR3 DNA,CDR3 protein
TRBV12-5,15,.,TRBJ2-2,.,TGTGCTAGTGGGGAACGGGGCGCGAACACCGGGGAGCTGTTTTTT,CASGERGANTGELFF
TRBV7-8,16,.,TRBJ2-1,TRBD2,TGTGCCAGCAGCCCGACCGTAGCGGGAGACCACAATGAGCAGTTCTTC,CASSPTVAGDHNEQFF
TRBV28,14,.,TRBJ2-1,.,TGTGCCAGCAGTTTATCGGGGGCTGGCAATGAGCAGTTCTTC,CASSLSGAGNEQFF
TRBV4-3,16,.,TRBJ2-7,TRBD1,TGCGCCAGCAGCCACGGGACGGGGGACAGGGGTTACGAGCAGTACTTC,CASSHGTGDRGYEQYF
TRBV6-2/TRBV6-3,14,.,TRBJ2-5,TRBD2,TGTGCCAGCAGCCTAATCGGGGGGAGAGAGACCCAGTACTTC,CASSLIGGRETQYF
TRBV5-1,16,.,TRBJ2-1,.,TGCGCCAGCAGTCTTGAAGGGCCGCTATCCTACAATGAGCAGTTCTTC,CASSLEGPLSYNEQFF
TRBV20-1,13,.,TRBJ1-4,.,TGCAGTGCTAGAGACGCGGGGGAAGAAAAACTGTTTTTT,CSARDAGEEKLFF
TRBV11-2,16,.,TRBJ1-3,.,TGTGCCAGCAGCTGGGGACTGGGGGAGGGGAGAAACACCATATATTTT,CASSWGLGEGRNTIYF
TRBV6-2/TRBV6-3,14,.,TRBJ1-5,.,TGTGCCAGCAGTTTCGGGGCCAACAATCAGCCCCAGCATTTT,CASSFGANNQPQHF
TRBV6-2/TRBV6-3,16,.,TRBJ2-5,TRBD1,TGTGCCAGCACCCCAAGTAAGGGACAGGGGCAAGAGACCCAGTACTTC,CASTPSKGQGQETQYF
TRBV19,14,.,TRBJ1-2,.,TGTGCCAGTAGTATTATGGACAGCTTCTATGGCTACACCTTC,CASSIMDSFYGYTF
TRBV12-3/TRBV12-4,13,.,TRBJ2-1,.,TGTGCCAGCAGTTTACCGCCAAGAAATGAGCAGTTCTTC,CASSLPPRNEQFF
TRBV12-3/TRBV12-4,17,.,TRBJ2-3,.,TGTGCCAGCAGTTTTCCCGGAGGCCACTATTCTCAGGATACGCAGTATTTT,CASSFPGGHYSQDTQYF
TRBV30,17,.,TRBJ2-1,TRBD2,TGTGCCTGGGGAGGGGGTTCTAGCGGGAGCGCCTACAATGAGCAGTTCTTC,CAWGGGSSGSAYNEQFF
TRBV6-6,15,.,TRBJ2-7,.,TGTGCCAGCAGTTATGAGCCTACCGGCCCCTACGAGCAGTACTTC,CASSYEPTGPYEQYF
TRBV27,16,.,TRBJ2-3,.,TGTGCCAGCAGTTCCCTGAAGTGGGAGGGCACAGATACGCAGTATTTT,CASSSLKWEGTDTQYF
TRBV7-8,13,.,TRBJ2-7,.,TGTGCCAGCTGCTTGGACAGCACCTACGAGCAGTACTTC,CASCLDSTYEQYF
TRBV6-5,13,once,TRBJ2-1,.,TGTGCCAGCAGTTACTCGGGCGGGTTTGAGCAGTTCTTC,CASSYSGGFEQFF
TRBV1,19,.,TRBJ2-1,.,TGCACCAGCAGCCAAGATACGGGACTAGCGGGAGGTCCATACAATGAGCAGTTCTTC,CTSSQDTGLAGGPYNEQFF
TRBV27,15,.,TRBJ2-1,.,TGTGCCAGCAGTTTGCAAGTCCTTGCGGACAATGAGCAGTTCTTC,CASSLQVLADNEQFF
TRBV9,15,.,TRBJ2-5,.,TGTGCCAGCAGCGAGGCCGCTATTTGGGGAGAGACCCAGTACTTC,CASSEAAIWGETQYF
TRBV4-1,15,.,TRBJ2-1,.,TGCGCCAGCAGCCAAGACACCAACCCCTACAATGAGCAGTTCTTC,CASSQDTNPYNEQFF
TRBV5-5,13,once,TRBJ1-2,.,TGTGCCAGCAGCTTGGTGGGTGTCTATGGCTACACCTTC,CASSLVGVYGYTF
TRBV28,16,.,TRBJ2-1,.,TGTGCCAGCACCCCTAAGGGGACTTACTCCTACAATGAGCAGTTCTTC,CASTPKGTYSYNEQFF
TRBV27,13,.,TRBJ1-1,.,TGTGCCAGCAGTTTTATGGGGAACACTGAAGCTTTCTTT,CASSFMGNTEAFF
TRBV2,15,.,TRBJ2-1,.,TGTGCCAGCAGGCGGGACTTAAGCTCCTACAATGAGCAGTTCTTC,CASRRDLSSYNEQFF
TRBV24-1,15,few,TRBJ2-1,.,TGTGCCACCAGTGATTTAAAAGGCTCCTACAATGAGCAGTTCTTC,CATSDLKGSYNEQFF
TRBV5-6,14,few,TRBJ2-7,.,TGTGCCAGCAGCTTGGGGCTAGCCGACTACGAGCAGTACTTC,CASSLGLADYEQYF
TRBV6-2/TRBV6-3,16,few,TRBJ2-1,TRBD2,TGTGCCAGCAGTTACTCGACGGGCGGGGGGTACAATGAGCAGTTCTTC,CASSYSTGGGYNEQFF
TRBV7-9,15,.,TRBJ2-7,.,TGTGCCAGCGGAAAGAGATCCTCTCCTATCTACGAGCAGTACTTC,CASGKRSSPIYEQYF
TRBV25-1,13,.,TRBJ2-7,.,TGTGCCAGCACCTCCGGGGCGGCCTACGAGCAGTACTTC,CASTSGAAYEQYF
TRBV30,14,.,TRBJ2-1,.,TGTGCCTGGGGGGAGGGGGCAGGTTACAATGAGCAGTTCTTC,CAWGEGAGYNEQFF
TRBV9,15,.,TRBJ2-2,.,TGTGCCAGCAGCGTAGTGGCAGCTAGCACCGGGGAGCTGTTTTTT,CASSVVAASTGELFF
TRBV30,14,.,TRBJ1-6,.,TGTGCCTGGTATCCGGGGACACCTAATTCACCCCTCCACTTT,CAWYPGTPNSPLHF
TRBV10-3,15,.,TRBJ2-1,TRBD1,TGTGCCATCACGACAGGGGCCGCTCCGGGGAATGAGCAGTTCTTC,CAITTGAAPGNEQFF
TRBV6-2/TRBV6-3,15,.,TRBJ2-1,TRBD2,TGTGCCAGCAGGACATCCCCAGGACTAGTCGATGAGCAGTTCTTC,CASRTSPGLVDEQFF
TRBV6-2/TRBV6-3,13,.,TRBJ2-1,TRBD1,TGTGCCAGCAGTGGGACAGCCTACAATGAGCAGTTCTTC,CASSGTAYNEQFF
TRBV7-6,14,.,TRBJ1-1,TRBD1,TGTGCCAGCAGCCAACAGGGGGCGAACACTGAAGCTTTCTTT,CASSQQGANTEAFF
TRBV6-2/TRBV6-3,14,.,TRBJ2-5,.,TGTGCCAGCACCCAACAGGGAGGTAGGGAGACCCAGTACTTC,CASTQQGGRETQYF
TRBV19,12,.,TRBJ2-7,.,TGTGCCAGTAGCGGACTTGGCTACGAGCAGTACTTC,CASSGLGYEQYF
TRBV7-9,16,.,TRBJ2-7,.,TGTGCCAGCAGCTTACTAGTCGGCACTGAAACATACGAGCAGTACTTC,CASSLLVGTETYEQYF
TRBV7-8,16,.,TRBJ2-6,.,TGTGCCAGCAGCTTATTTGGAGGGTCCGGGGCCAACGTCCTGACTTTC,CASSLFGGSGANVLTF
TRBV27,11,.,TRBJ1-1,.,TGTGCCAGCAGGGATTTCACTGAAGCTTTCTTT,CASRDFTEAFF
TRBV6-5,13,.,TRBJ2-1,TRBD2,TGTGCCAGCAATTTCGACGGGGGGAATGAGCAGTTCTTC,CASNFDGGNEQFF
TRBV27,14,few,TRBJ2-7,.,TGTGCCAGCAGTTTATTAGGCCGGGGCTACGAGCAGTACTTC,CASSLLGRGYEQYF
TRBV2,16,.,TRBJ2-5,TRBD2,TGTGCCAGCAGTATCGGGGTAGCGGGAGAGGGAGAGACCCAGTACTTC,CASSIGVAGEGETQYF
TRBV24-1,13,.,TRBJ2-7,TRBD1,TGTGCCACCAGGGACAGGGAGGCCTACGAGCAGTACTTC,CATRDREAYEQYF
TRBV18,18,once,TRBJ1-1,.,TGTGCCAGCTCACCTCCTGGTGACTCTTATCTTCTGGACACTGAAGCTTTCTTT,CASSPPGDSYLLDTEAFF
TRBV6-2/TRBV6-3,16,.,TRBJ2-2,.,TGTGCCAGCGAGTGGGGAATCTCCTTAAACACCGGGGAGCTGTTTTTT,CASEWGISLNTGELFF
TRBV28,15,.,TRBJ2-7,.,TGTGCCAGCTATACGGTTGTAGGGCCCGGGTACGAGCAGTACTTC,CASYTVVGPGYEQYF
TRBV4-3,14,.,TRBJ2-3,.,TGCGCCAGCAGCCAGGCCGGGTTTACAGATACGCAGTATTTT,CASSQAGFTDTQYF
TRBV24-1,15,once,TRBJ2-1,.,TGTGCCACCAGTGATTCTGGGCGGGCCTACAATGAGCAGTTCTTC,CATSDSGRAYNEQFF
TRBV7-2,15,.,TRBJ1-5,.,TGTGCCAGCAGCACCCGTGGTTACGGGAATCAGCCCCAGCATTTT,CASSTRGYGNQPQHF
TRBV4-3,17,.,TRBJ2-7,TRBD2,TGCGCCAGCAGCCAAGACGCCTCACTAGCGGGAGCAGGCGAGCAGTACTTC,CASSQDASLAGAGEQYF
TRBV7-3,15,.,TRBJ1-2,.,TGTGCCAGCAGCTCAACGGCCGACAGTCTGAATGGCTACACCTTC,CASSSTADSLNGYTF
TRBV20-1,14,.,TRBJ2-3,TRBD1,TGCAGTGCTAGGGGACAGTCAGGGACAGATACGCAGTATTTT,CSARGQSGTDTQYF